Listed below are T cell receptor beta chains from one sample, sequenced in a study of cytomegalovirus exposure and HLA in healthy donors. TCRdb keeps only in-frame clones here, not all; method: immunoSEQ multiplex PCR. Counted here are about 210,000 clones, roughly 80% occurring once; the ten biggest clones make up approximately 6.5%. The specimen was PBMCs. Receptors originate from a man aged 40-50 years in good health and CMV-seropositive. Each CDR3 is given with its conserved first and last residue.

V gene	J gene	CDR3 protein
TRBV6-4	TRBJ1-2	CASSDPDRGNYGYTF
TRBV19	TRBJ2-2	CASSILWSTGELFF
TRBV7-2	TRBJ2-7	CASSLIGSGNSYEQYF
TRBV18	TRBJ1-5	CASSSWDRDQPQHF
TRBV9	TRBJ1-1	CASSVDAGTEAFF
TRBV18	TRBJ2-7	CASSPPSSGGYEQYF
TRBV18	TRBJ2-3	CASSPQKLAGGPNTDTQYF
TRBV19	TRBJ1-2	CASSALPGTGGSYGYTF
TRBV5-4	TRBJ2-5	CASSQGGAQETQYF
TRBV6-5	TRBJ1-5	CATAAGADQPQHF
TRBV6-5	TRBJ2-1	CASSTPSGSEQFF
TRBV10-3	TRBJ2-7	CAISESRSTRVGEQYF
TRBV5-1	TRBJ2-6	CASSLPGTSGRSPSGANVLTF
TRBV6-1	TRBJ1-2	CASSEGRVYGYTF
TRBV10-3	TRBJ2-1	CAISELAGGLYNEQFF
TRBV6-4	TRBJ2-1	CASSGNGLAGYNEQFF
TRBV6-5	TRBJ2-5	CASRPQRQGVETQYF
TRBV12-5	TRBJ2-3	CASGLAGTDTQYF
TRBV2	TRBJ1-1	CASSVGGPRAFF
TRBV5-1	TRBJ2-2	CASGTGVLTGELFF
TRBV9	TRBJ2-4	CASSPPRGDIQYF
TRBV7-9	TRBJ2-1	CASSTLGGSSNEQFF
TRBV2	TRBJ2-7	CASSAGTGPSEQYF
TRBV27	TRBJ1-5	CASSLKTGGHQPQHF
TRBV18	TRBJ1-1	CASSGLQGAAMNTEAFF
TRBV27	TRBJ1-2	CASTGGSGYTF
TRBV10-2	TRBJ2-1	CASWEPGLAREQFF
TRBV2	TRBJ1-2	CASSESAKSWGYTF
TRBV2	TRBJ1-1	CASRLTGDRAEAFF
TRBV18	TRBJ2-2	CASSPSRAGELFF
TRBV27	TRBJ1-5	CASRSDRAVGQPQHF
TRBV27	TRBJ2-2	CASSFLGQGTGELFF
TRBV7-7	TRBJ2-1	CASSETLAGGSNEQFF
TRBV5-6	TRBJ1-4	CASSRGQVDEKLFF
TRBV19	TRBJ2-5	CASSSGTSWKQETQYF
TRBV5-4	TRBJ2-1	CASSLQQYNEQFF
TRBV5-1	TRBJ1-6	CASSPSASSYNSPLHF
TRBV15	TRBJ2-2	CATSRDYAGQGMTGELFF
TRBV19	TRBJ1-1	CATKAGDGFEDTEAFF
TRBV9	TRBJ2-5	CASSVETSEGGAQYF
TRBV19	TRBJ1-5	CASSMWRMSNQPQHF
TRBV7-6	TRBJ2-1	CASSALAGDIGEQFF
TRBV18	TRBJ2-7	CASSRAGGEYEQYF
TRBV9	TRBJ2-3	CASSVVPLGDTQYF
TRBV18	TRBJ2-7	CASSPVGTGKYEQYF
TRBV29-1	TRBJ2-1	CSAPGQGANEQFF
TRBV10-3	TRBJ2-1	CAISEIERTNNEQFF
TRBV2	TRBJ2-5	CASSEWGGLVTETQYF
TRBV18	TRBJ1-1	CASSLQPPRIQGMNTEAFF
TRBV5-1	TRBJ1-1	CASSLGTGLDAFF
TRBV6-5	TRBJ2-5	CASNRAGVRQETQYF
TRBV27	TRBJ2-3	CASSLVGGAASSTDTQYF
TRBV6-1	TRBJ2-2	CASARDRVHTGELFF
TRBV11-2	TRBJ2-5	CASSPPGVAGAETQYF
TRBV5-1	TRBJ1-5	CASSFGGSNQPQHF
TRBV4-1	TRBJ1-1	CASSPPRNTEAFF
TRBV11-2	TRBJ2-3	CASSLWEGRSDTQYF
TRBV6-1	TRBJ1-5	CASSEDRESNQPQHF
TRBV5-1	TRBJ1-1	CASSLTGGINTEAFF